These 14 T cell receptor beta chains came from one sample sequenced in a study of OX40 agonist ivuxolimab in advanced cancers. Sequencing was performed with immunoSEQ multiplex PCR; in TCRdb, only in-frame clones are kept and a portion is missing. The table includes roughly 110,000 clones, 91% detected once. Sequenced material: CD4+ or CD8+ T cells sorted from blood, taken in a trial of the OX40 agonist ivuxolimab. The receptor set was obtained from an adult with an advanced solid tumor such as melanoma, head and neck, liver or kidney cancer.

V is TRBV4-3 and J is TRBJ2-2; D gene ambiguous. The CDR3 has 13 amino acids. Trimming removed 3 bases at V and 7 bases at J, with 9 bases between. Germline-derived CDR1 and CDR2 are LGHNA and YSLEER. The CDR3 is CASSQEHGGELFF. CDR3 bases: TGCGCCAGCAGCCAGGAGCATGGCGGGGAGCTGTTTTTT.

The chain is built from TRBV7-2 and TRBJ1-6; no clear D. V shed 5 bases and J shed 5 bases, with 10 bases lying between them. Per the germline V gene, CDR1 is SGHTA and CDR2 is FQGNSA. The CDR3 runs 14 residues. CDR3 protein: CASSLTPDNSPLHF. CDR3 nucleotide sequence: TGTGCCAGCAGCCTCACCCCAGATAATTCACCCCTCCACTTT. Full variable domain (missing parts from reference TRBV7-2 and TRBJ1-6): GAGVSQSPSNKVTEKGKDVELRCDPISGHTALYWYRQSLGQGLEFLIYFQGNSAPDKSGLPSDRFSAERTGGSVSTLTIQRTQQEDSAVYLCASSLTPDNSPLHFGNGTRLTVT.

The rearrangement links TRBV6-5 to TRBJ2-1; possibly TRBD1 for D (5 bases). The V gene lost 5 bases and the J gene lost 6 bases, with 14 bases spanning the gap. This CDR3 has 14 amino acids. Germline CDR1 is MNHEY and CDR2 is SVGAGI. CDR3 DNA sequence: TGTGCCAGCAGTCGACCCCCTAGGGGCAATGAGCAGTTCTTC. Translation gives CASSRPPRGNEQFF.

The V gene is TRBV6-1, the J gene TRBJ1-1; D is ambiguous. The CDR3 has 13 amino acids. Trimming left V 8 bases short and J 1 base short, with 11 bases between. Germline CDR1 is MNHNS and CDR2 is SASEGT. The CDR3 DNA reads TGTGCCAGCTCGGCAACGGCGAACACTGAAGCTTTCTTT. Translated: CASSATANTEAFF.

The rearrangement links TRBV2 to TRBJ1-1; D remains unclear. The CDR3 covers 13 residues. V shed 7 bases and J shed 7 bases, with 16 bases lying between them. The V gene's germline CDR1 is SNHLY and CDR2 FYNNEI. Written as DNA, the CDR3 is TGTGCCAGCATGGGTATGCCTTCTGGTGAAGCTTTCTTT. This translates into CASMGMPSGEAFF.

V and J are TRBV4-3 and TRBJ2-1; perhaps D is TRBD1 or TRBD2 (5 bases each). This CDR3 contains 13 residues. CDR1 LGHNA and CDR2 YSLEER come from the germline V gene. Deletions cut 1 base from V and 9 bases from J, with 10 bases between. The CDR3 sequence is CASSQVGVGEQFF. The DNA for the CDR3 is TGCGCCAGCAGCCAAGTGGGGGTCGGTGAGCAGTTCTTC.

The V call is TRBV7-9, the J call TRBJ2-3; 12 bases line up with TRBD2. There are 15 residues in the CDR3. Germline values: CDR1 SEHNR, CDR2 FQNEAQ (reference sequence). Unmatched junction bases numbered 5, after V lost 5 bases and J lost 5 bases. For the CDR3, the DNA is TGTGCCAGCAGCGCTAGCGGGAGGGCGGGAGATACGCAGTATTTT. Translating it yields CASSASGRAGDTQYF.

The chain employs TRBV11-2 and TRBJ2-7; D is perhaps TRBD2 (5 bases). This CDR3 contains 16 residues. V lost 2 bases, J lost 3 bases, and 17 bases lay in between. In germline, CDR1 is SGHAT, CDR2 FQNNGV. For the CDR3, the DNA is TGTGCCAGCAGCTTATCCGTGGGAGTAGGACGCTACGAGCAGTACTTC. Translation: CASSLSVGVGRYEQYF.

The V call is TRBV5-1, the J call TRBJ2-7, with a possible D match to TRBD2 (5 bases). With 1 base removed from V and 3 bases from J, the gap between germline ends came to 14 bases. There are 15 residues in the CDR3. Germline V gene data show CDR1 as SGHRS and CDR2 as YFSETQ. The CDR3 DNA follows: TGCGCCAGCAGCTTGATCCGGGGAAGTATCTACGAGCAGTACTTC. This translates into CASSLIRGSIYEQYF. The whole variable domain, filled in from reference TRBV5-1 and TRBJ2-7, reads KAGVTQTPRYLIKTRGQQVTLSCSPISGHRSVSWYQQTPGQGLQFLFEYFSETQRNKGNFPGRFSGRQFSNSRSEMNVSTLELGDSALYLCASSLIRGSIYEQYFGPGTRLTVT.

The chain recombines TRBV18 with TRBJ2-7; D possibly corresponds to TRBD2 (5 bases). The CDR3 has 14 residues. The V gene lost 3 bases and the J gene lost 0 bases, with 9 bases spanning the gap. From germline, CDR1 is KGHSH and CDR2 LQKENI. This CDR3 reads CASSPPGISYEQYF. The DNA of the CDR3 is TGTGCCAGCTCACCCCCGGGAATCTCCTACGAGCAGTACTTC.

This chain connects TRBV30 to TRBJ1-1; D unresolved. The CDR3 is 13 amino acids. The V end was cut by 0 bases, the J end by 0 bases, with 5 bases between. The V gene's germline CDR1 is GTSNPN and CDR2 SVGIG (reference sequence). The DNA of the CDR3 is TGTGCCTGGAGTGTCGCCTTGAACACTGAAGCTTTCTTT. It specifies CAWSVALNTEAFF.

The rearrangement joins TRBV19 to TRBJ1-5; TRBD1 matches at 7 bases. The ends lost 1 base at V and 6 bases at J; junction bases unmatched: 18. This CDR3 region has 19 residues. The V gene's germline CDR1 is LNHDA and CDR2 SQIVND (reference sequence). CDR3 amino acids: CASSIARDREDPGVQPQHF. The CDR3 DNA reads TGTGCCAGTAGTATAGCTAGAGACAGGGAGGATCCGGGGGTTCAGCCCCAGCATTTT.

This clone was seen more than once but under ten times. The chain couples TRBV19 to TRBJ2-7, with D possibly being TRBD1 or TRBD2 (5 bases each). Germline values: CDR1 LNHDA, CDR2 SQIVND (reference sequence). This CDR3 contains 15 residues. Between the trimmed V and J ends, which lost 6 bases and 3 bases, there was a span of 18 bases. The CDR3 reads CASRGTRDRYYEQYF. CDR3 coding DNA: TGTGCCAGTAGGGGGACCCGGGACCGATACTACGAGCAGTACTTC.

V gene TRBV28 combines with J gene TRBJ1-5; no clear D. The CDR3 length is 14 residues. V lost 6 bases and J 11 bases, leaving 20 bases between the germline ends. The V gene's germline CDR1 is MDHEN and CDR2 SYDVKM. The chain's CDR3 is CASRLEDWAGAQHF. The CDR3, as DNA: TGTGCCAGCAGGTTGGAGGACTGGGCGGGAGCCCAGCATTTT.